A selection of T cell receptor beta chains follows, all from one sample in a study of blood T cell repertoires in COVID-19. Produced via immunoSEQ multiplex PCR; TCRdb's table is partial and in-frame only. The table has 20,000 to 30,000 clones, approximately 91% seen once. Material for sequencing was peripheral blood. These receptors were collected from a man between 65 and 85 years old with COVID-19, enrolled during active disease. CDR3s include the opening cysteine and the closing phenylalanine or tryptophan. A D gene is named only where the DNA matches it firmly. Size tells how often a clone was seen (once, few, many) or the class of an expanded clone, and some rows leave it out.

clone_size j_call d_call v_call cdr3_aa cdr3_nt
. TRBJ1-2 TRBD1 TRBV27 CASRDGQGAGGYTF TGTGCCAGCAGAGATGGACAGGGGGCTGGCGGCTACACCTTC
. TRBJ2-2 TRBD2 TRBV6-5 CASSSEGLASLGELFF TGTGCCAGCAGTTCTGAGGGACTAGCCTCTCTAGGGGAGCTGTTTTTT
. TRBJ1-5 . TRBV5-8 CASSQGRNQPQHF TGTGCCAGCAGTCAGGGTCGCAATCAGCCCCAGCATTTT
. TRBJ2-7 . TRBV27 CASSPSRSYEQYF TGTGCCAGCAGTCCTTCTCGTTCCTACGAGCAGTACTTC
. TRBJ2-3 . TRBV30 CAWSDGRGADTQYF TGTGCCTGGAGTGATGGGAGGGGGGCAGATACGCAGTATTTT
. TRBJ2-2 TRBD2 TRBV4-1 CASSQLLAGGDTGELFF TGCGCCAGCAGCCAGCTTCTAGCGGGAGGCGACACCGGGGAGCTGTTTTTT
. TRBJ2-7 TRBD1 TRBV4-2 CASSHHRGRVDEQYF TGTGCCAGCAGCCACCACAGGGGGCGTGTCGACGAGCAGTACTTC
. TRBJ2-3 TRBD2 TRBV19 CASSTGTSRESDTQYF TGTGCCAGTAGTACCGGGACTAGCAGAGAGTCAGATACGCAGTATTTT
. TRBJ2-1 TRBD2 TRBV9 CASALAGGVNEQFF TGTGCCAGCGCTCTAGCGGGAGGGGTCAATGAGCAGTTCTTC
. TRBJ1-4 TRBD1 TRBV9 CASSGQDRGDEKLFF TGTGCCAGCAGCGGACAGGACAGGGGTGACGAAAAACTGTTTTTT
. TRBJ1-1 . TRBV12-3/TRBV12-4 CASSWKGVTEAFF TGTGCCAGCAGTTGGAAGGGGGTGACTGAAGCTTTCTTT
. TRBJ1-1 . TRBV21-1 CDMGGVNTEAFF TGTGACATGGGGGGGGTGAACACTGAAGCTTTCTTT
once TRBJ1-5 . TRBV6-5 CASRAGHNNQPQHF TGTGCCAGCAGAGCAGGACACAACAATCAGCCCCAGCATTTT
once TRBJ1-5 . TRBV7-8 CASSLGQAFGPQHF TGTGCCAGCAGCTTAGGACAGGCCTTTGGGCCCCAGCATTTT
. TRBJ2-1 . TRBV5-1 CASSEGGGNEQFF TGCGCCAGCAGTGAGGGAGGGGGGAATGAGCAGTTCTTC
. TRBJ2-3 . TRBV10-3 CAISEGVNTQYF TGTGCCATCAGTGAAGGGGTGAATACGCAGTATTTT
few TRBJ2-2 . TRBV30 CAWSRQGTGELFF TGTGCCTGGAGTCGCCAGGGAACCGGGGAGCTGTTTTTT
. TRBJ1-5 . TRBV7-9 CASSLEGQGSQPQHF TGTGCCAGCAGCTTAGAAGGTCAGGGGAGTCAGCCCCAGCATTTT
. TRBJ2-7 . TRBV27 CASSLQIAEPAYEQYF TGTGCCAGCAGTTTACAAATAGCGGAGCCAGCCTACGAGCAGTACTTC
. TRBJ2-1 . TRBV12-3/TRBV12-4 CASSFRVGEQFF TGTGCCAGCAGTTTCCGGGTGGGTGAGCAGTTCTTC
. TRBJ1-4 TRBD1 TRBV6-5 CASKPPGTGNEKLFF TGTGCCAGCAAACCACCCGGGACAGGAAATGAAAAACTGTTTTTT
. TRBJ1-2 TRBD1 TRBV24-1 CATSDGTGSGYTF TGTGCCACCAGTGACGGGACAGGGAGCGGCTACACCTTC